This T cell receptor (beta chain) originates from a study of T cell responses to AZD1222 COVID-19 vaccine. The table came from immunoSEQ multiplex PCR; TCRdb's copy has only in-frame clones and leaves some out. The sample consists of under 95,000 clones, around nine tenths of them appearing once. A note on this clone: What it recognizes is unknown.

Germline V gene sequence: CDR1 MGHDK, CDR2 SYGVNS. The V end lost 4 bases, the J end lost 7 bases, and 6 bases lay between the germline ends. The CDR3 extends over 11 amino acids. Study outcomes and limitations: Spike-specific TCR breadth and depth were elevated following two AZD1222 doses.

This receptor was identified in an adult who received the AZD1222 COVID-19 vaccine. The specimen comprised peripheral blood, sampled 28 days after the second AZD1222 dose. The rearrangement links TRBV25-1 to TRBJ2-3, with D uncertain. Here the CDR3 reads CASSVGYTQYF. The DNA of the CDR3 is TGTGCCAGCAGTGTGGGGTATACGCAGTATTTT.